This entry lists 10 T cell receptor beta chains sequenced from one sample in a study of T cell responses to AZD1222 COVID-19 vaccine. The repertoire was sequenced with immunoSEQ multiplex PCR; TCRdb's copy has only in-frame clones and lacks some. The repertoire includes roughly 100,000 clones, about 90% of them detected once, and more than 6.5% sits in the top ten. The sample consisted of peripheral blood, taken on day 0 of AZD1222 vaccination. The receptors here all came from an adult in good health.

The rearrangement uses TRBV28 and TRBJ1-1; weak D call: TRBD1 (5 bases). V was shortened by 5 bases and J by 6 bases, with 10 bases between the two germline ends. The length of the CDR3 is 12 residues. Germline CDR1 is MDHEN and CDR2 is SYDVKM. CDR3 protein: CASSLGVAEAFF. In DNA, the CDR3 is TGTGCCAGCAGTCTAGGGGTTGCTGAAGCTTTCTTT.

The chain uses TRBV4-3 and TRBJ2-4; no reliable D call. V shed 0 bases and J shed 15 bases, with 18 bases lying between them. The CDR3 is made up of 14 amino acids. Germline values: CDR1 LGHNA, CDR2 YSLEER. Written as DNA, the CDR3 is TGCGCCAGCAGCCAAGATGATAGGGCGCCCTCCGTGTACTTC. The encoded protein is CASSQDDRAPSVYF.

This clone came up once. The CDR3 DNA sequence: TGTGCCAGCAGTTTATCGTGGGCTCTAACCTACGAGCAGTACTTC. Translating it yields CASSLSWALTYEQYF. The rearrangement joins TRBV27 to TRBJ2-7; D ambiguous. Trimming took 0 bases from V and 2 from J, leaving 11 bases between them. The CDR3 sequence is 15 residues long. The V gene's germline CDR1 is MNHEY and CDR2 SMNVEV (reference sequence).

The chain joins TRBV28 to TRBJ1-1; D gene unclear. Trimming removed 6 bases at V and 1 base at J, with 21 bases between. From germline, CDR1 is MDHEN and CDR2 SYDVKM. The CDR3 runs 17 residues. As DNA, the CDR3 is TGTGCCAGCAGCCCTCGGGCCCTCGGGAGAAGGAACACTGAAGCTTTCTTT. Translating gives CASSPRALGRRNTEAFF.

The chain joins TRBV28 to TRBJ1-5, with TRBD1 matching 9 bases. The CDR3 is 13 amino acids. The J segment lost 4 bases and the V segment lost 6 bases, leaving 1 base of the junction unmatched. Looked up from germline, CDR1 is MDHEN and CDR2 is SYDVKM. CDR3 sequence (DNA): TGTGCCAGCAGGGACAGGGGAAATCAGCCCCAGCATTTT. It codes for CASRDRGNQPQHF.

This chain uses TRBV28 with TRBJ1-5; 7 nucleotides align to TRBD1. The CDR3 length is 15 residues. CDR1 is MDHEN, CDR2 SYDVKM, per germline. Trimming cost V 2 bases and J 1 base; bases outside gene matches: 2. CDR3 region: CASSLRTGSNQPQHF. The CDR3 DNA is TGTGCCAGCAGTTTAAGGACAGGAAGCAATCAGCCCCAGCATTTT.

The genes are TRBV4-2 and TRBJ2-3; D unclear. Germline values: CDR1 LGHNA, CDR2 YNFKEQ. The CDR3 loop spans 15 amino acids. With 0 bases removed from V and 2 bases from J, the gap between germline ends came to 9 bases. The CDR3 here is CASSQDPHTTDTQYF. CDR3 nucleotides: TGTGCCAGCAGCCAAGATCCTCATACCACAGATACGCAGTATTTT.

The chain joins TRBV19 to TRBJ2-2, with 12 nucleotides matching TRBD2. Germline V gene lookup returns CDR1 LNHDA and CDR2 SQIVND (reference sequence). This CDR3 has 16 residues. V lost 6 bases and J lost 6; bases outside the gene matches: 8. CDR3 loop: CASRKLAGGRAGELFF. The DNA of the CDR3 is TGTGCCAGTAGGAAACTAGCGGGAGGTCGGGCCGGGGAGCTGTTTTTT. The complete variable domain, with remaining parts taken from reference TRBV19 and TRBJ2-2, reads DGGITQSPKYLFRKEGQNVTLSCEQNLNHDAMYWYRQDPGQGLRLIYYSQIVNDFQKGDIAEGYSVSREKKESFPLTVTSAQKNPTAFYLCASRKLAGGRAGELFFGEGSRLTVL.

The chain carries TRBV19 and TRBJ1-1; the match to TRBD1 covers 7 bases. The CDR3 is 14 residues long. Per germline, CDR1 LNHDA and CDR2 SQIVND (reference sequence). Trimming removed 6 bases from V and 3 bases from J; junction bases left unmatched: 7. CDR3: CASSPGQRYTEAFF. CDR3 sequence (DNA): TGTGCCAGTAGCCCGGGACAGCGGTACACTGAAGCTTTCTTT.

The chain combines TRBV11-2 with TRBJ1-2; D ambiguous. From germline, CDR1 is SGHAT and CDR2 FQNNGV. This CDR3 region has 18 residues. The V end was cut by 2 bases, the J end by 4 bases, with 23 bases between. CDR3 region: CASSLIVQTPQVGYGYTF. CDR3 sequence (DNA): TGTGCCAGCAGCTTAATCGTCCAGACTCCACAAGTGGGCTATGGCTACACCTTC.